The clone carrying this T cell receptor beta chain is medium-sized (0.01 to 0.1%). Its antigen is as yet unknown. V shed 4 bases, J shed 5 bases, and the junction held 11 bases outside the gene matches. Germline V lookup: CDR1 SEHNR, CDR2 FQNEAQ (reference sequence). CDR3 size: 15 residues. The data originate from a study of glioma-infiltrating T cells. Broader study findings: Above-expected tissue-blood divergence occurred in all gliomas, most in low-grade ones.

Amplification of TCR alpha and beta CDR3 regions from RNA used iRepertoire nested multiplex PCR. Via MiXCR, TCRdb re-called the multiplex PCR reads, giving one row per CDR3 protein. The sample has approximately 18,000 distinct CDR3 sequences, about 62% seen once. The sample consisted of glioma tissue, nonneoplastic brain tissue, or PBMCs (not recorded which). The J gene is TRBJ2-7, the V gene TRBV7-9; TRBD1 aligns across 7 bases. The sequence derives from a human donor with low-grade glioma or glioblastoma, undergoing nonglioma brain surgery, or in good health (not recorded which). The DNA for the CDR3 is TGTGCCAGCAGCTCCCCAGGGGGTTGGGCCCACGAGCAGTACTTC. Translated, it gives CASSSPGGWAHEQYF.